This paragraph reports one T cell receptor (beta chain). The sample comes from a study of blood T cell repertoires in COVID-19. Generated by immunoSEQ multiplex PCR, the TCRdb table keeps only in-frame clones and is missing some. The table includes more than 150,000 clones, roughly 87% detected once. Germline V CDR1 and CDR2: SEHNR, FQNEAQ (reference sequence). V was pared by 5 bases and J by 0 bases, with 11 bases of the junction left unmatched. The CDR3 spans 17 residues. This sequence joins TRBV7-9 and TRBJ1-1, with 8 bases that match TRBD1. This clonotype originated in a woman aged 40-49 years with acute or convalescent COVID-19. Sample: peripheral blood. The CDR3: CASSPPTTGALNTEAFF. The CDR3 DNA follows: TGTGCCAGCAGCCCTCCCACGACAGGGGCTTTGAACACTGAAGCTTTCTTT.